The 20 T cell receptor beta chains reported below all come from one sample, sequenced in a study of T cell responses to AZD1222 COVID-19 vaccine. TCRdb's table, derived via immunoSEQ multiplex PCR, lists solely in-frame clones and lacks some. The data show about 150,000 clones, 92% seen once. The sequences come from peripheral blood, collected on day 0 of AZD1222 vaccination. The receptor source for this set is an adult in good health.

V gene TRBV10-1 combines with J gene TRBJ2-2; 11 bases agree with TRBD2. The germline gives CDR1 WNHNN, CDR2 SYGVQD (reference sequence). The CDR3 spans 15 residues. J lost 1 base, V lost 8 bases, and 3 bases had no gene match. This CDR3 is CASPTSGENTGELFF. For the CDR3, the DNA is TGCGCCAGCCCGACTAGCGGGGAGAACACCGGGGAGCTGTTTTTT.

CDR3 in DNA: TGTGCCAGTAGTATTCCGGCGGGAGGTGGCGAGACCCAGTACTTC. Protein: CASSIPAGGGETQYF. The chain is built from TRBV19 and TRBJ2-5; 8 nucleotides line up with TRBD2. There are 15 residues in the CDR3. The J segment lost 5 bases and the V segment lost 3 bases, leaving 8 bases of the junction unmatched. Germline assignment: CDR1 LNHDA and CDR2 SQIVND (reference sequence).

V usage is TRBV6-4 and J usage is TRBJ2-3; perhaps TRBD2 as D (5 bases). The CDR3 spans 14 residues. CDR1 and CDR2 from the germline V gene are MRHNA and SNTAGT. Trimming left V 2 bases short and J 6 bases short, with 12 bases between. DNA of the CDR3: TGTGCCAGCAGTGACGGGCCAGTAGCGGATACGCAGTATTTT. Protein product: CASSDGPVADTQYF.

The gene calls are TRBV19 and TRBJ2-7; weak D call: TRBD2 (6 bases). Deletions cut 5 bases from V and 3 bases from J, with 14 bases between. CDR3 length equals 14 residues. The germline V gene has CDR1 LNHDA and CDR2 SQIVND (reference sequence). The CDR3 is CASSVSGLIYEQYF. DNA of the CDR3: TGTGCCAGTAGTGTTTCGGGACTGATCTACGAGCAGTACTTC.

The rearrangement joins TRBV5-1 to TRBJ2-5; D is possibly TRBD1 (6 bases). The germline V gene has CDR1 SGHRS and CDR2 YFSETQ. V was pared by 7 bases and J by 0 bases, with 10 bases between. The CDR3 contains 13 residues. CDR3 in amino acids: CASRRDNQETQYF. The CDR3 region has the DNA TGCGCCAGCCGCCGGGACAACCAAGAGACCCAGTACTTC.

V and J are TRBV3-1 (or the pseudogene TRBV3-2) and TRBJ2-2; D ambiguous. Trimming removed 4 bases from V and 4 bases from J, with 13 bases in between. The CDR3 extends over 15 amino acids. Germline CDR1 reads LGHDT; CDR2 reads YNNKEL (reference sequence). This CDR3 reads CASSPQSVVTGELFF. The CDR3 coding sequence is TGTGCCAGCAGCCCCCAGTCGGTAGTCACCGGGGAGCTGTTTTTT.

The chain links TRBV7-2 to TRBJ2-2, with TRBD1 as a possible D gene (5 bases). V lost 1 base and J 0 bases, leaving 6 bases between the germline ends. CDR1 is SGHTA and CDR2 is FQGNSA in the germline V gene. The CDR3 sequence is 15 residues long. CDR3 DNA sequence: TGTGCCAGCAGCTTAGGGGGCACGAACACCGGGGAGCTGTTTTTT. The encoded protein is CASSLGGTNTGELFF.

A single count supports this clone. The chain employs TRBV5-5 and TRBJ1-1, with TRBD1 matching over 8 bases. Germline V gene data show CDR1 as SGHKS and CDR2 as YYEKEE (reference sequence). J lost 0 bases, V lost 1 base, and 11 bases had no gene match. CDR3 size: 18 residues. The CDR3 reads CASSLFLSAGGLNTEAFF. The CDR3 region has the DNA TGTGCCAGCAGCTTGTTTCTTTCCGCAGGGGGCTTGAACACTGAAGCTTTCTTT.

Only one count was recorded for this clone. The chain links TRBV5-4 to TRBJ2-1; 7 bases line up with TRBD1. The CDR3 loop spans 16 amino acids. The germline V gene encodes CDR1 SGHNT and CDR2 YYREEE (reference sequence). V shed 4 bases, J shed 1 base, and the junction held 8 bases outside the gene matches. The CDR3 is CASSGEGATSYNEQFF. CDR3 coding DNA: TGTGCCAGCAGCGGTGAGGGGGCCACATCCTACAATGAGCAGTTCTTC.

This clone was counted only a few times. CDR3 residues: CASGLVRPGRVDTIYF. Written as DNA, the CDR3 is TGTGCTAGTGGTTTGGTACGACCGGGCCGGGTGGACACCATATATTTT. V is TRBV12-5 and J is TRBJ1-3; D not resolved. The CDR3 spans 16 residues. The germline gives CDR1 LGHNT, CDR2 FRNRAP. Deletions cut 0 bases from V and 8 bases from J, with 17 bases between.

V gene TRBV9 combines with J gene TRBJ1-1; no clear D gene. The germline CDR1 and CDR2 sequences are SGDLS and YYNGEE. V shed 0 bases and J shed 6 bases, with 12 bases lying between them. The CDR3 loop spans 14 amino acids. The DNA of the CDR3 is TGTGCCAGCAGCGTAGGACCCGGGGTGGCTGAAGCTTTCTTT. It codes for CASSVGPGVAEAFF.

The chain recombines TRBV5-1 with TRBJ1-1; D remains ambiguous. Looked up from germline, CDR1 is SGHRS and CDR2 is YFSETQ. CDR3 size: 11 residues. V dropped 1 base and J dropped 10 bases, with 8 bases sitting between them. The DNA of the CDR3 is TGCGCCAGCAGCTTGTTGGGTTCAGCTTTCTTT. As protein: CASSLLGSAFF.

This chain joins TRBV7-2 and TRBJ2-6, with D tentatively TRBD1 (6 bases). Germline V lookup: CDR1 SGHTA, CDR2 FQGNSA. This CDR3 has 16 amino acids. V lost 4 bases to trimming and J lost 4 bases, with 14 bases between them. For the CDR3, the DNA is TGTGCCAGCAGCTCTGACAGGTCTAAAGGGGCCAACGTCCTGACTTTC. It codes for CASSSDRSKGANVLTF. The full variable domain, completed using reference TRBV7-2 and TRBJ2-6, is GAGVSQSPSNKVTEKGKDVELRCDPISGHTALYWYRQSLGQGLEFLIYFQGNSAPDKSGLPSDRFSAERTGGSVSTLTIQRTQQEDSAVYLCASSSDRSKGANVLTFGAGSRLTVL.

The CDR3 DNA reads as TGTGCCAGCAGCTTTGGCACTACTACCTACGAGCAGTACTTC. Translated, it gives CASSFGTTTYEQYF. V usage is TRBV11-2 and J usage is TRBJ2-7; D gene ambiguous. Trimming removed 3 bases from V and 2 bases from J, with 11 bases in between. This CDR3 comprises 14 residues. The V gene's germline CDR1 is SGHAT and CDR2 FQNNGV.

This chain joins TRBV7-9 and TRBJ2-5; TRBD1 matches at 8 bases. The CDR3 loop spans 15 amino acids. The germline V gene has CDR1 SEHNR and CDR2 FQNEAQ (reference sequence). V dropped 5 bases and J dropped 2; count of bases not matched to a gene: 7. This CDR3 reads CASSPKDRVQETQYF. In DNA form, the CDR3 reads TGTGCCAGCAGCCCTAAGGACAGGGTTCAAGAGACCCAGTACTTC. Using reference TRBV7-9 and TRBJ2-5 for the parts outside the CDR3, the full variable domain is DTGVSQNPRHKITKRGQNVTFRCDPISEHNRLYWYRQTLGQGPEFLTYFQNEAQLEKSRLLSDRFSAERPKGSFSTLEIQRTEQGDSAMYLCASSPKDRVQETQYFGPGTRLLVL.

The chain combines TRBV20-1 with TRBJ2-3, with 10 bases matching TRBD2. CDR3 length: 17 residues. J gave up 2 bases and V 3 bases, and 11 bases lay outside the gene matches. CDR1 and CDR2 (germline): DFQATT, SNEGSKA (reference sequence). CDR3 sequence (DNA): TGCAGTGCTAGTCGGGGCTGGACTAGCGGATCCACAGATACGCAGTATTTT. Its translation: CSASRGWTSGSTDTQYF.

The CDR3, as DNA: TGTGCCACCTTTTTGGAGACAGGGTGTCTTGCCGAGCAGTACTTC. Amino acid sequence: CATFLETGCLAEQYF. The genes are TRBV24-1 and TRBJ2-7; 7 positions match TRBD1. Trimming removed 9 bases from V and 6 bases from J; junction bases left unmatched: 16. CDR3 length: 15 amino acids. The germline V gene has CDR1 KGHDR and CDR2 SFDVKD.

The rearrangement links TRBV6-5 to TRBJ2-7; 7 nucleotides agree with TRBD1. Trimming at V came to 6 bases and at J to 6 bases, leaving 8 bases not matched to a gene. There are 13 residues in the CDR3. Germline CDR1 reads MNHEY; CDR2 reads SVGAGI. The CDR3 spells CASRFIAGGEQYF. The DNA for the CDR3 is TGTGCCAGCAGATTTATCGCAGGGGGCGAGCAGTACTTC.

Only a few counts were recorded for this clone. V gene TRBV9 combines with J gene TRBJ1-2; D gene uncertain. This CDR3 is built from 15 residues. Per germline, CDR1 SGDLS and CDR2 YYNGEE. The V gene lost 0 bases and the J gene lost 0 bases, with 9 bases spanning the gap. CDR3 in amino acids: CASSVGAASNYGYTF. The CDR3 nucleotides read TGTGCCAGCAGCGTAGGGGCAGCTTCTAACTATGGCTACACCTTC.

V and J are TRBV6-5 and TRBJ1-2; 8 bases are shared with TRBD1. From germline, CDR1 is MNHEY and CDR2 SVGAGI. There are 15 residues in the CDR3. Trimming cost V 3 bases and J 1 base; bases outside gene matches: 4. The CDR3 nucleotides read TGTGCCAGCAGTTATTGGGACAGGAGTAACTATGGCTACACCTTC. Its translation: CASSYWDRSNYGYTF.